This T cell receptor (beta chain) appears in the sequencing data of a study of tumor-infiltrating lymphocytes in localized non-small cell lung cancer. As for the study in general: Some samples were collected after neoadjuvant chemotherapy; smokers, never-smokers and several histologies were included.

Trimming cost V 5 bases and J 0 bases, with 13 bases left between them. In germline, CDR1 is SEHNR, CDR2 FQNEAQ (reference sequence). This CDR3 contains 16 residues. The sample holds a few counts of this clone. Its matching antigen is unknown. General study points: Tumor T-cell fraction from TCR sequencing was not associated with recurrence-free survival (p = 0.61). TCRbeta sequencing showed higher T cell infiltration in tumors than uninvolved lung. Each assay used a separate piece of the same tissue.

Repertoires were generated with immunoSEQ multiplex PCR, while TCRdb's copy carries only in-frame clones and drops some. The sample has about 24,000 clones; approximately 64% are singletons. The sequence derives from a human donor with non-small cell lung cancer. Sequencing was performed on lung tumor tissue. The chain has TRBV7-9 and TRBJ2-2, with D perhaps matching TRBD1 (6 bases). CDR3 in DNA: TGTGCCAGCAGCCTACGGACAGCCGCGAACACCGGGGAGCTGTTTTTT. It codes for CASSLRTAANTGELFF.